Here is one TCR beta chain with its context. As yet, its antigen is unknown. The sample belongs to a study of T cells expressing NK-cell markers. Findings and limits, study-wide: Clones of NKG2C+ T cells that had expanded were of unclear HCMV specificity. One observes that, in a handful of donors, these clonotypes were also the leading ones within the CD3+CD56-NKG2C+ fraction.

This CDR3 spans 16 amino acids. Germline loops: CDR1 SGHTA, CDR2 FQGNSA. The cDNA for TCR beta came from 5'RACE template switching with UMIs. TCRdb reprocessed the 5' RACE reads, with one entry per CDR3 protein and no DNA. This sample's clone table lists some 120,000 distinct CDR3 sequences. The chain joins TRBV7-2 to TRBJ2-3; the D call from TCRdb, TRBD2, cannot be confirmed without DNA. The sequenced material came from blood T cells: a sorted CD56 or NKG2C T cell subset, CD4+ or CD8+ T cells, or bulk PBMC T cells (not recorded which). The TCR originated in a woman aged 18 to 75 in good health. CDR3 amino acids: CASSLGAGVGTDTQYF.